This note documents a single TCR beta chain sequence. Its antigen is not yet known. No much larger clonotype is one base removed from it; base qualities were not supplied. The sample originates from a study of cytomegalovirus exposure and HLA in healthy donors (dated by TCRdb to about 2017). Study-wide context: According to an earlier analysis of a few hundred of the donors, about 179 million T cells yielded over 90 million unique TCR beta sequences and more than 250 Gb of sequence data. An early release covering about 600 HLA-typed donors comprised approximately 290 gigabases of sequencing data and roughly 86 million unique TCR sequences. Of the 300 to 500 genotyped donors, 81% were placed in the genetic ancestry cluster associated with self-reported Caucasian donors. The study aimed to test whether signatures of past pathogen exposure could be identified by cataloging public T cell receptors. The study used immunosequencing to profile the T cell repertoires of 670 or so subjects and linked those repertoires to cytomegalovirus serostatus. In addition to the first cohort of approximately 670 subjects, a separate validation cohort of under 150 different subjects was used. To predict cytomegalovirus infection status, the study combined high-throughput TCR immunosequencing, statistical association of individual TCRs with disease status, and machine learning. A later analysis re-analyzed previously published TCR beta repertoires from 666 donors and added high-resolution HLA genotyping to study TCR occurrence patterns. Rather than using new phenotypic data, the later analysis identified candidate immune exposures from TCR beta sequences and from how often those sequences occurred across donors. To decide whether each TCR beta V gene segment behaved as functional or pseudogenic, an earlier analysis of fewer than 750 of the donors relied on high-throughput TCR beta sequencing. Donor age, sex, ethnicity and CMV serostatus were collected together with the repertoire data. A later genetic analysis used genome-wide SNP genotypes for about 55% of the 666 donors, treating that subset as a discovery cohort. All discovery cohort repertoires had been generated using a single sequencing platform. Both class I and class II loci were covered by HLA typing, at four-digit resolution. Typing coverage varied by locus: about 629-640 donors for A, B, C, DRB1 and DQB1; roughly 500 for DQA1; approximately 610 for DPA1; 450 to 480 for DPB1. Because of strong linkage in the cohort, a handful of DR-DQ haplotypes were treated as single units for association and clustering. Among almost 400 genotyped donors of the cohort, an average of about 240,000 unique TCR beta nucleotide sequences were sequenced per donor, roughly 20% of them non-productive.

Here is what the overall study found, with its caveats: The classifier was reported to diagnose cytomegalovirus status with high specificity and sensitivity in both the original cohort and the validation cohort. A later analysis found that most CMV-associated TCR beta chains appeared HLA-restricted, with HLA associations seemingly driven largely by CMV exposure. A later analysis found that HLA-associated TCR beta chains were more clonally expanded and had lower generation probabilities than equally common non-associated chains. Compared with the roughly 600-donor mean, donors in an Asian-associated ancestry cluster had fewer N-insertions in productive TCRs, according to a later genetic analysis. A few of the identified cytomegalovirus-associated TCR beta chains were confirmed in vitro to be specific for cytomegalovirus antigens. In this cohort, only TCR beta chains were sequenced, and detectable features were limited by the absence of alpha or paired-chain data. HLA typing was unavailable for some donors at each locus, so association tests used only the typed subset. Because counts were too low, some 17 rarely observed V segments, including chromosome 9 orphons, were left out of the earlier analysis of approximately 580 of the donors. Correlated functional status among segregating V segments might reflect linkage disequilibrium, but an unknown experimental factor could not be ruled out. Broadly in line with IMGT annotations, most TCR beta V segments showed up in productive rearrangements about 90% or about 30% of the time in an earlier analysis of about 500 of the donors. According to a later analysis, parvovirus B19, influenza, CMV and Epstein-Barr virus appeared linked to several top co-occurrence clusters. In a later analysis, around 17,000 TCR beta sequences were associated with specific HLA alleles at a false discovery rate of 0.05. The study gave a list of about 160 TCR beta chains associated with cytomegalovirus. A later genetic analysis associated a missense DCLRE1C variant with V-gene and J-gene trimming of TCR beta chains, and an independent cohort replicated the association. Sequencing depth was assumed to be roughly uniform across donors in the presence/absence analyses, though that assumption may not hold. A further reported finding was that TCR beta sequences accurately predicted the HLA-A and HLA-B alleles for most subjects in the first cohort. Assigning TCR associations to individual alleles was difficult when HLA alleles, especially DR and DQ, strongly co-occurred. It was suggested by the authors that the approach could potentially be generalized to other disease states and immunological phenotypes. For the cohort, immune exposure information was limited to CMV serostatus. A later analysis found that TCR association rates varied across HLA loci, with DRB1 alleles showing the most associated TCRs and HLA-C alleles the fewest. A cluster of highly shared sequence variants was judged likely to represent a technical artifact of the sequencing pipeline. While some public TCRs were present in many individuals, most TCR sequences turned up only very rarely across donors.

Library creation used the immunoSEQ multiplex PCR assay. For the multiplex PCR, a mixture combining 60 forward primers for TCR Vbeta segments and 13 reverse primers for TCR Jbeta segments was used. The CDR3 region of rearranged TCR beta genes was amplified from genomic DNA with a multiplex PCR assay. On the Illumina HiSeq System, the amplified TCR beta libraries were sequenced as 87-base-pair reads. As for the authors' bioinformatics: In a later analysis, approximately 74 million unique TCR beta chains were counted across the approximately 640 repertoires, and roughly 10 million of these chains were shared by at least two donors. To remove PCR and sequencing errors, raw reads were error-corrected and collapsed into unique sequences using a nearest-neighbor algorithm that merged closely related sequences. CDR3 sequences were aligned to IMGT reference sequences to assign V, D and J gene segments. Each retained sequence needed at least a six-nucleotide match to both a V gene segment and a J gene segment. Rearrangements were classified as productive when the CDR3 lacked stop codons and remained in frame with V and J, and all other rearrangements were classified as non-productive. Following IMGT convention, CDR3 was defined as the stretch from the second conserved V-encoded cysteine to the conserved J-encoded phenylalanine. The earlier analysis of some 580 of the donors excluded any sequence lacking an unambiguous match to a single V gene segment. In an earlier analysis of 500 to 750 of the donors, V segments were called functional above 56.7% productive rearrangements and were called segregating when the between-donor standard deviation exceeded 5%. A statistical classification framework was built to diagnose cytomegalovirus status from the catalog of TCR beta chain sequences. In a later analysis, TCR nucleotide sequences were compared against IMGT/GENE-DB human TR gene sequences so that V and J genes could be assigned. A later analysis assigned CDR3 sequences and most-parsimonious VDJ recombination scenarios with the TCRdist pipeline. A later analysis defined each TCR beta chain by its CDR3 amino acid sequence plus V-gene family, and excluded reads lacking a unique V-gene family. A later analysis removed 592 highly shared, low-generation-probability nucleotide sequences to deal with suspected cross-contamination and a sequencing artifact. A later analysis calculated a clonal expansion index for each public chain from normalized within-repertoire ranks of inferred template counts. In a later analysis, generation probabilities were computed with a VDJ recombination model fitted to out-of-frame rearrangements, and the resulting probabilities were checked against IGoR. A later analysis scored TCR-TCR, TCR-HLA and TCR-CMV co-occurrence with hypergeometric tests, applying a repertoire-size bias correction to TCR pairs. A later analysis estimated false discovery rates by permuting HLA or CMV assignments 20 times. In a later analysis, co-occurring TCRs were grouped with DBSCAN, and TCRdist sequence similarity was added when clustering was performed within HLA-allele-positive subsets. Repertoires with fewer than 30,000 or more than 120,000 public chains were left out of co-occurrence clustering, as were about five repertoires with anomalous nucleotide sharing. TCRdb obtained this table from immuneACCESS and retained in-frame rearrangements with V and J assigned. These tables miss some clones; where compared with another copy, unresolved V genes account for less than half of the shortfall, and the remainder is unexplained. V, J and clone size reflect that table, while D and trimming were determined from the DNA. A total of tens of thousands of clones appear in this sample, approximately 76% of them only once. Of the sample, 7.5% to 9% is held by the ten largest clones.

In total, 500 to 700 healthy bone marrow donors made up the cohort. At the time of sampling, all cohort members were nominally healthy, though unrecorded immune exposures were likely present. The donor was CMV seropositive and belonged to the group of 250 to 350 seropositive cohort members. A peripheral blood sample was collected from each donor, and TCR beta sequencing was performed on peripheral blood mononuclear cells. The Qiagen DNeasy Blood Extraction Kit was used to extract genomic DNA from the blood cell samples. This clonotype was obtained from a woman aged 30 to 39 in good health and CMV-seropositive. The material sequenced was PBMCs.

The nucleotide sequence reads TGTGCCAGCAGCCAAGATTGGACTAGTAGCCCCAATGAGCAGTTCTTC. It encodes CASSQDWTSSPNEQFF. This receptor chain uses TRBV4-2 and TRBJ2-1; 7 central bases correspond to TRBD2. V ends up 0 bases short and J 6 bases short, with an unmatched junction base count of 8. There are 16 amino acids in the CDR3, from cysteine to phenylalanine inclusive. Of the read, only the CDR3 DNA is kept; its 48 bases are in frame from base 1. The germline V gene supplies CDR1 LGHNA and CDR2 YNFKEQ.